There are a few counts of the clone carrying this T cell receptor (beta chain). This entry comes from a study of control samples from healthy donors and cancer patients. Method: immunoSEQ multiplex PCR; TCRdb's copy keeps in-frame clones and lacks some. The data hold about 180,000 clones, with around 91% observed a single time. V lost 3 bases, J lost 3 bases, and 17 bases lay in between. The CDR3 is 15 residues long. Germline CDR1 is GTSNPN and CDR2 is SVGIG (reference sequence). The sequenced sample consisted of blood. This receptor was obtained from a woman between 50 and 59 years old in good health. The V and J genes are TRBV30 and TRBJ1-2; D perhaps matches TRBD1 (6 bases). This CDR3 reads CAWRGTGQGYYGYTF. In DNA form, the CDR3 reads TGTGCCTGGAGGGGTACAGGTCAGGGGTACTATGGCTACACCTTC. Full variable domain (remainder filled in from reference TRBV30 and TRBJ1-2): SQTIHQWPATLVQPVGSPLSLECTVEGTSNPNLYWYRQAAGRGLQLLFYSVGIGQISSEVPQNLSASRPQDRQFILSSKKLLLSDSGFYLCAWRGTGQGYYGYTFGSGTRLTVV.